Presented here are 24 T cell receptor beta chains from one specimen sequenced in a study of T-cell memory formation after mild COVID-19. Via MiXCR, TCRdb re-called the 5' RACE reads, giving one row per CDR3 protein. This sample has roughly 560,000 distinct CDR3 sequences; approximately 20% occur once, and the top ten carry 12%. The sequencing sample was made of PBMCs or a T cell subset sorted from them (not recorded which). These receptors all stem from an adult woman who had mild COVID-19 (a few samples of this study predate the infection). Cell type and time point are not known.

The CDR3, as DNA: TGCGCCAGCAGCCCTCTGCTGGCTAGCGGGGGCCCAGATACGCAGTATTTT. This encodes CASSPLLASGGPDTQYF. V gene TRBV4-1 combines with J gene TRBJ2-3; 10 bases agree with TRBD2. Germline-derived CDR1 and CDR2 are MGHRA and YSYEKL. The length of the CDR3 is 17 residues. V shed 4 bases, J shed 4 bases, and the junction held 11 bases outside the gene matches.

The chain joins TRBV6-6 to TRBJ2-1; D is unresolved. The germline gives CDR1 MNHNY, CDR2 SVGAGI (reference sequence). V was cut by 6 bases and J by 9 bases, with 15 bases left in between. The CDR3 contains 13 residues. This CDR3 reads CASRPPSSFEQFF. In DNA form, the CDR3 reads TGTGCCAGCAGACCCCCCTCGTCCTTTGAGCAGTTCTTC.

J is TRBJ2-1 and V is TRBV4-1, with 8 bases matching TRBD1. Trimming took 1 base from V and 6 from J; bases not matched to a gene: 2. This CDR3 comprises 14 residues. Per germline, CDR1 MGHRA and CDR2 YSYEKL. The CDR3 DNA sequence: TGCGCCAGCAGCCAAGGACAGGGGTTCAATGAGCAGTTCTTC. Amino acid sequence: CASSQGQGFNEQFF.

The chain couples TRBV18 to TRBJ2-3; D remains unclear. Germline lookup yields CDR1 KGHSH and CDR2 LQKENI. The V end lost 2 bases, the J end lost 0 bases, and 6 bases lay between the germline ends. The CDR3 runs 14 residues. The DNA of the CDR3 is TGTGCCAGCTCACCAGGCTCTAGCACAGATACGCAGTATTTT. Protein sequence: CASSPGSSTDTQYF.

This clonotype has a handful of counts. The gene calls are TRBV30 and TRBJ1-1; 8 bases match TRBD1. Germline-derived CDR1 and CDR2 are GTSNPN and SVGIG (reference sequence). The trim removed 1 base at V and 3 bases at J, leaving 4 bases unmatched. The CDR3 covers 14 residues. CDR3 residues: CAWSGGQGYTEAFF. The CDR3 DNA sequence: TGTGCCTGGAGTGGAGGACAGGGTTACACTGAAGCTTTCTTT.

The chain combines TRBV5-1 with TRBJ1-2; no clear D gene. The CDR3 is 14 residues long. Germline CDR1 is SGHRS and CDR2 is YFSETQ. The V end was cut by 0 bases, the J end by 4 bases, with 10 bases between. The CDR3 loop reads CASSLEPIGYGYTF. CDR3 in DNA: TGCGCCAGCAGCTTGGAACCAATCGGCTATGGCTACACCTTC.

V and J are TRBV20-1 and TRBJ2-1; TRBD2 aligns across 10 bases. This CDR3 contains 13 residues. The V gene's germline CDR1 is DFQATT and CDR2 SNEGSKA (reference sequence). Trimming took 8 bases from V and 5 from J; bases not matched to a gene: 6. The CDR3 loop reads CSRASGSNNEQFF. The CDR3, as DNA: TGCAGTCGCGCTAGCGGGAGTAACAATGAGCAGTTCTTC.

This clonotype was observed a handful of times. The chain combines TRBV7-7 with TRBJ2-3; 10 nucleotides align to TRBD1. This CDR3 region has 16 residues. V lost 5 bases, J lost 4 bases, and 9 bases stayed unmatched. Per germline, CDR1 SSHAT and CDR2 FNYEAQ (reference sequence). The CDR3 loop is CASSPVTGGGPDTQYF. The CDR3 DNA reads as TGTGCCAGCAGCCCAGTGACAGGGGGCGGCCCAGATACGCAGTATTTT.

The gene calls are TRBV19 and TRBJ1-1; D unclear. The V gene's germline CDR1 is LNHDA and CDR2 SQIVND (reference sequence). V was trimmed by 7 bases and J by 4 bases, leaving 13 bases between them. This CDR3 has 13 residues. The chain's CDR3 is CASKVAGATEAFF. Here the CDR3 DNA reads TGTGCCAGTAAGGTCGCCGGAGCCACTGAAGCTTTCTTT.

V usage is TRBV19 and J usage is TRBJ2-2; D possibly uses TRBD1 or TRBD2 (6 bases each). Germline V gene lookup returns CDR1 LNHDA and CDR2 SQIVND (reference sequence). CDR3 size: 14 residues. V was trimmed by 8 bases and J by 6 bases, leaving 16 bases between them. The CDR3: CASAQGWEAGELFF. In DNA, the CDR3 is TGTGCCAGTGCTCAGGGGTGGGAGGCCGGGGAGCTGTTTTTT.

The sample holds a few counts of this clonotype. This rearrangement joins TRBV20-1 to TRBJ2-5; 7 nucleotides match TRBD1. Germline trimming cut 0 bases from V and 4 bases from J; bases unmatched to any gene: 8. There are 15 residues in the CDR3. CDR1 and CDR2 from the germline V gene are DFQATT and SNEGSKA (reference sequence). CDR3 amino acids: CSARERGRGGETQYF. The CDR3 bases are TGCAGTGCTAGAGAAAGGGGGCGAGGCGGAGAGACCCAGTACTTC.

The genes are TRBV7-9 and TRBJ2-1, with 9 bases aligning to TRBD2. The CDR3 totals 17 residues. V trimming: 5 bases; J trimming: 8 bases; junction bases outside the gene matches: 16. The germline gives CDR1 SEHNR, CDR2 FQNEAQ (reference sequence). CDR3 protein: CASSLPLSGGPIHEQFF. The CDR3 DNA reads TGTGCCAGCAGCCTCCCCCTTAGCGGGGGCCCTATCCATGAGCAGTTCTTC.

This clonotype was counted a few times. The genes are TRBV6-5 and TRBJ2-1; D remains unclear. The germline gives CDR1 MNHEY, CDR2 SVGAGI. The CDR3 spans 16 residues. V lost 2 bases and J lost 3, with 14 bases in between. In DNA, the CDR3 is TGTGCCAGCAGTTACCACTCAATCGGGTACTACAATGAGCAGTTCTTC. It yields the protein CASSYHSIGYYNEQFF.

There are a few counts of this clonotype. The V call is TRBV7-2, the J call TRBJ2-5, with D perhaps matching TRBD1 (5 bases). The CDR3 spans 13 residues. Germline V lookup: CDR1 SGHTA, CDR2 FQGNSA. Trimming took 5 bases from V and 5 from J, leaving 12 bases between them. CDR3 coding DNA: TGTGCCAGCAGCCTCTGGGGCCGGGAGACCCAGTACTTC. This translates into CASSLWGRETQYF. The whole variable domain, remainder taken from reference TRBV7-2 and TRBJ2-5, is GAGVSQSPSNKVTEKGKDVELRCDPISGHTALYWYRQSLGQGLEFLIYFQGNSAPDKSGLPSDRFSAERTGGSVSTLTIQRTQQEDSAVYLCASSLWGRETQYFGPGTRLLVL.

A few counts support this clonotype. The V call is TRBV5-1, the J call TRBJ1-1; D gene uncertain. Germline-derived CDR1 and CDR2 are SGHRS and YFSETQ. The V gene lost 0 bases and the J gene lost 4 bases, with 13 bases spanning the gap. This CDR3 comprises 15 residues. The CDR3 is CASSLERAVGTEAFF. The DNA for the CDR3 is TGCGCCAGCAGCTTGGAGCGGGCTGTTGGCACTGAAGCTTTCTTT. The entire variable domain, with the rest obtained from reference TRBV5-1 and TRBJ1-1, is as follows: KAGVTQTPRYLIKTRGQQVTLSCSPISGHRSVSWYQQTPGQGLQFLFEYFSETQRNKGNFPGRFSGRQFSNSRSEMNVSTLELGDSALYLCASSLERAVGTEAFFGQGTRLTVV.

The V gene is TRBV2, the J gene TRBJ2-7, with D possibly matching TRBD2 (6 bases). Germline-derived CDR1 and CDR2 are SNHLY and FYNNEI. V lost 5 bases and J lost 0, with 23 bases in between. The CDR3 covers 18 residues. CDR3 residues: CASSRSGLRGVSSYEQYF. The DNA of the CDR3 is TGTGCCAGCAGTCGCTCAGGCTTGCGCGGGGTTAGCTCCTACGAGCAGTACTTC.

This clonotype came up a few times. This chain links TRBV12-3 or TRBV12-4 with TRBJ2-3; no firm D call. The CDR3 extends over 13 amino acids. The ends were cut back, 3 bases at V and 1 base at J, with 5 bases in the middle. CDR3 protein: CASSLIGTDTQYF. CDR3 sequence (DNA): TGTGCCAGCAGTTTGATCGGCACAGATACGCAGTATTTT.

In this sample, this clonotype turned up a few times. This sequence joins TRBV24-1 and TRBJ2-2; 7 bases fit TRBD1. The CDR3 has 19 amino acids. J lost 4 bases, V lost 4 bases, and 17 bases had no gene match. Germline V gives CDR1 KGHDR, CDR2 SFDVKD. CDR3 sequence (DNA): TGTGCCACCAGTGACCCCGCCGGGACAGTCAGGTTTGGCACCGGGGAGCTGTTTTTT. This translates into CATSDPAGTVRFGTGELFF.

The chain couples TRBV7-2 to TRBJ1-2; D perhaps matches TRBD1 (5 bases). The V end was cut by 1 base, the J end by 7 bases, with 10 bases between. The CDR3 extends over 13 amino acids. Germline CDR1 SGHTA, CDR2 FQGNSA. The CDR3 nucleotides read TGTGCCAGCAGCTTAGGCAGGGTCAGTGGCTACACCTTC. Encoded protein: CASSLGRVSGYTF.

The CDR3 is CASSYSGGPGEYF. The DNA for the CDR3 is TGTGCCAGCAGTTACTCGGGCGGGCCCGGGGAGTACTTC. The chain recombines TRBV6-6 with TRBJ2-7; a weak D match, TRBD2 (5 bases). Germline V lookup: CDR1 MNHNY, CDR2 SVGAGI (reference sequence). The CDR3 length is 13 residues. Trimming shortened V by 0 bases and J by 11 bases, and 14 bases separated the two germline ends.

V usage is TRBV6-2 or TRBV6-3 and J usage is TRBJ2-3; D is perhaps TRBD1 or TRBD2 (5 bases each). The CDR3 runs to 15 residues. Germline V CDR1 and CDR2: MNHEY, SVGEGT. Trimming removed 2 bases at V and 6 bases at J, with 15 bases between. CDR3 loop: CASSYRQRGADTQYF. The CDR3 DNA sequence: TGTGCCAGCAGTTACCGACAAAGAGGGGCTGATACGCAGTATTTT.

This chain joins TRBV29-1 and TRBJ1-1; D is possibly TRBD1 (5 bases). From germline, CDR1 is SQVTM and CDR2 ANQGSEA. The CDR3 runs 14 residues. Trimming took off 0 bases at V and 1 base at J, with 9 bases between the two ends. The CDR3 sequence is CSVEERQGNTEAFF. The CDR3 bases are TGCAGCGTTGAAGAGAGGCAGGGGAACACTGAAGCTTTCTTT. Complete variable domain (other parts from reference TRBV29-1 and TRBJ1-1): SAVISQKPSRDICQRGTSLTIQCQVDSQVTMMFWYRQQPGQSLTLIATANQGSEATYESGFVIDKFPISRPNLTFSTLTVSNMSPEDSSIYLCSVEERQGNTEAFFGQGTRLTVV.

This clonotype was found a few times. The chain employs TRBV12-3 or TRBV12-4 and TRBJ2-1; TRBD1 is a possible D gene (6 bases). Between the trimmed V and J ends, which lost 6 bases and 1 base, there was a span of 13 bases. The CDR3 is 15 amino acids. DNA of the CDR3: TGTGCCAGCAGCTCCCCAGGGGAGTCCTACAATGAGCAGTTCTTC. It specifies CASSSPGESYNEQFF.

V usage is TRBV5-6 and J usage is TRBJ2-1; D perhaps matches TRBD1 (5 bases). CDR3 length: 15 residues. The germline V and J ends were trimmed by 0 bases and 7 bases, with 14 bases remaining between them. Germline CDR1 SGHDT, CDR2 YYEEEE. The CDR3 nucleotides are TGTGCCAGCAGCTTGGTCCCACAGGCTGAGAATGAGCAGTTCTTC. Its protein is CASSLVPQAENEQFF.